The rows below give T cell receptor beta chains drawn from one sample of a study of shared clonotypes between healthy human individuals. Libraries were prepared by immunoSEQ multiplex PCR; TCRdb keeps only in-frame clonotypes and omits some of them. Of around 370,000 clones in the sample, about 96% are singletons; the top ten hold approximately 0.32%. Sample: memory CD8+ T cells sorted from blood. Every receptor here comes from a man in his thirties or forties in good health. The CDR3 runs from the conserved cysteine through the conserved F or W. A D gene is named only where the DNA matches it firmly. Clone sizes are given selectively: once, few, many, or a class where the clone is expanded.

clone size	J gene	V gene	D gene	CDR3 DNA	CDR3 protein
-	TRBJ2-3	TRBV5-6	-	TGTGCCAGCAGGAGAGGGGTAGATACGCAGTATTTT	CASRRGVDTQYF
-	TRBJ2-1	TRBV4-2	-	TGTGCCAGCAGCCAAGAGGGACGACTCTCCTACAATGAGCAGTTCTTC	CASSQEGRLSYNEQFF
-	TRBJ1-4	TRBV28	-	TGTGCCAGCACGGACAGAGAGGAAAAACTGTTTTTT	CASTDREEKLFF
-	TRBJ2-5	TRBV7-8	-	TGTGCCAGCAGCGACCAACTAGCAGTCCAAGAGACCCAGTACTTC	CASSDQLAVQETQYF
-	TRBJ1-2	TRBV28	TRBD1	TGTGCCAGCAGTTCCCGCCCCTCCCGACAGGGGGCGCGAAATGGCTACACCTTC	CASSSRPSRQGARNGYTF
-	TRBJ1-2	TRBV18	TRBD1	TGTGCCAGCGGGACTAAGGAGGGGGCGAACTATGGCTACACCTTC	CASGTKEGANYGYTF
-	TRBJ1-3	TRBV18	-	TGTGCCAGCTCACCAACTGGAAACACCATATATTTT	CASSPTGNTIYF
-	TRBJ2-2	TRBV6-1	-	TGTGCCAGCAGGACAGCGAACACCGGGGAGCTGTTTTTT	CASRTANTGELFF
-	TRBJ2-7	TRBV21-1	-	TGTGCCAGCAGCAAAAGGGGACAGGGGGACTCCTACGAGCAGTACTTC	CASSKRGQGDSYEQYF
-	TRBJ2-1	TRBV29-1	TRBD1	TGCAGCGTTTGTCTCCGGGCAGGGGGTTACAATGAGCAGTTCTTC	CSVCLRAGGYNEQFF
-	TRBJ2-3	TRBV30	TRBD2	TGTGCCTGGAGTGCAAAACTAGCGCAAAGCACAGATACGCAGTATTTT	CAWSAKLAQSTDTQYF
-	TRBJ2-1	TRBV5-1	TRBD2	TGCGCCAGCAGCTTGCGCCTAGCGGGCAGCTCCTACAATGAGCAGTTCTTC	CASSLRLAGSSYNEQFF
-	TRBJ2-1	TRBV27	-	TGTGCCAGCAGTTCGGGGTACAATGAGCAGTTCTTC	CASSSGYNEQFF
-	TRBJ2-1	TRBV2	-	TGTGCCAGCAGGCCCTCGACAGTTGATTTGAATGAGCAGTTCTTC	CASRPSTVDLNEQFF
-	TRBJ2-2	TRBV20-1	-	TGCAGTGCAGTCTCGTCCGGGGAGCTGTTTTTT	CSAVSSGELFF
-	TRBJ2-7	TRBV27	-	TGTGCCAGCAGCCTTACCCCCCAATACGAGCAGTACTTC	CASSLTPQYEQYF
-	TRBJ2-5	TRBV5-1	-	TGCGCCAGCAGCTTGGGGGCAGGGGAGACCCAGTACTTC	CASSLGAGETQYF
-	TRBJ2-3	TRBV19	TRBD2	TGTGCCAGTACCCCCGGGACTAGCGGGAGCTATACGCAGTATTTT	CASTPGTSGSYTQYF
-	TRBJ1-5	TRBV19	-	TGTGCCAGTAGTATTCCAGGCTATAGCAATCAGCCCCAGCATTTT	CASSIPGYSNQPQHF
-	TRBJ2-3	TRBV25-1	-	TGTGCCAGCAGCTTTACAGGACCTAGCACAGATACGCAGTATTTT	CASSFTGPSTDTQYF
-	TRBJ1-5	TRBV7-8	-	TGTGCCAGCAGCCCCGAGACAGGAAACAATCAGCCCCAGCATTTT	CASSPETGNNQPQHF
-	TRBJ2-7	TRBV7-9	-	TGTGCCAGCAGCCCTGACAGCTCCTACGAGCAGTACTTC	CASSPDSSYEQYF
-	TRBJ2-5	TRBV5-1	-	TGCGCCAGCAGCTTGAGGGGACAAGAGACCCAGTACTTC	CASSLRGQETQYF
-	TRBJ2-3	TRBV6-7	-	TGTGCCAGCAGTTACTCGAAAAATCGGGACAATAGAGATACGCAGTATTTT	CASSYSKNRDNRDTQYF
-	TRBJ2-3	TRBV11-2	TRBD2	TGTGCCAGCGGGAGAAGACCGGGGGGAGATACGCAGTATTTT	CASGRRPGGDTQYF
-	TRBJ2-5	TRBV11-2	TRBD2	TGTGCCAGCAGAATAGCGGGAGGAGAGACCCAGTACTTC	CASRIAGGETQYF
-	TRBJ1-3	TRBV30	-	TGTGCCTGGGGGACGCCCCGTCCGGGACGCCGGATCTCTGGAAACACCATATATTTT	CAWGTPRPGRRISGNTIYF
-	TRBJ2-4	TRBV15	TRBD2	TGTGCCACCAGCAGAGATCAGAGCGGGGGGGTAGCCAAAAACATTCAGTACTTC	CATSRDQSGGVAKNIQYF
-	TRBJ1-1	TRBV18	-	TGTGCCAGCTCCGACTCTACAAACACTGAAGCTTTCTTT	CASSDSTNTEAFF
-	TRBJ1-2	TRBV27	-	TGTGCCAGCAGTTTGGTCCCACGTGGAGGCTACACCTTC	CASSLVPRGGYTF
-	TRBJ2-1	TRBV12-5	-	TGTGCTAGTGGTTTGTACGATGAGCAGTTCTTC	CASGLYDEQFF
-	TRBJ2-1	TRBV10-3	TRBD2	TGTGCCGTCGAAGCGGGATCGGCCAGGAATGAGCAGTTCTTC	CAVEAGSARNEQFF
-	TRBJ2-2	TRBV4-1	-	TGCGCCAGCAGCCATAGTCAGGGTGTCGGGGAGCTGTTTTTT	CASSHSQGVGELFF
-	TRBJ2-3	TRBV10-1	TRBD2	TGCGCCAGCAGTGACCAGAGCGGGAGAAGCACAGATACGCAGTATTTT	CASSDQSGRSTDTQYF
-	TRBJ1-3	TRBV2	-	TGTGCCAGCAGCCCTAGGGGATATGCGAACACCATATATTTT	CASSPRGYANTIYF
-	TRBJ1-6	TRBV6-5	-	TGTGCCAGCAGTTATGACGGGCTCAATTTCGGTCCCCTCCACTTT	CASSYDGLNFGPLHF
-	TRBJ2-7	TRBV10-3	TRBD2	TGTGCCATCAGTGATAGAAATAGCGGGTCCCCCTACGAGCAGTACTTC	CAISDRNSGSPYEQYF
-	TRBJ2-5	TRBV15	TRBD1	TGTGCCACCAGCCGTGGACAGGGGGAAGAGACCCAGTACTTC	CATSRGQGEETQYF
-	TRBJ2-1	TRBV21-1	-	TGTGCCAGCATGGTCGGGCGTCACTACAATGAGCAGTTCTTC	CASMVGRHYNEQFF
-	TRBJ2-7	TRBV4-2	-	TGTGCCAGCAGCCAAGTACCGAGGGCCTACGAGCAGTACTTC	CASSQVPRAYEQYF
once	TRBJ2-7	TRBV5-1	TRBD2	TGCGCCAGCAGCTTGGGGCTAGCGGGAGGCACCCCCCTCGAGCAGTACTTC	CASSLGLAGGTPLEQYF
once	TRBJ2-1	TRBV7-9	TRBD2	TGTGCCAGCAGCCATGGACTAGCGGGAGATATCTACAATGAGCAGTTCTTC	CASSHGLAGDIYNEQFF
-	TRBJ2-5	TRBV20-1	-	TGCAGTGTGGGGGAGACCCAGTACTTC	CSVGETQYF
-	TRBJ2-7	TRBV30	-	TGTGCCTGGAGTGGCGGGTCAGCCTACGAGCAGTACTTC	CAWSGGSAYEQYF
-	TRBJ2-3	TRBV28	TRBD2	TGTGCCAGCAGTTTTAGCGGGGGAGATACGCAGTATTTT	CASSFSGGDTQYF